The clone carrying this T cell receptor (beta chain) was seen a few times. What it binds is not known. The sample belongs to a study of blood T cells in healthy people across ages. Study outcomes and limitations: PBMCs that were unsorted prevented a conclusive naive versus antigen-experienced comparison. Long-lived donors carried more naive CD4+ cells and greater diversity than aged donors.

The second PCR ran roughly 7 to 11 cycles with a sample-barcoded 5' primer and J-beta primers. A tag from a template-switch adaptor with 12 random nucleotides marked each cDNA molecule. Each CDR3 protein is one row after TCRdb ran MiXCR on the 5' RACE reads. The sample has fewer than 2 million distinct CDR3 sequences; approximately 40% are singletons. CDR3 length equals 14 residues. Germline CDR1 is SQVTM and CDR2 is ANQGSEA. The V gene lost 4 bases and the J gene lost 0 bases, with 12 bases spanning the gap. The sample was blood. This receptor was taken from a human donor in good health. The chain employs TRBV29-1 and TRBJ1-1; tentatively, D is TRBD1 (5 bases). CDR3 coding DNA: TGCAGCGTTGCCGGACAACGCGTGAACACTGAAGCTTTCTTT. Protein: CSVAGQRVNTEAFF.